This paragraph covers one TCR beta chain sequence. Its matching antigen is unknown. The CDR3 spans 12 residues. Germline V CDR1 and CDR2: PRHDT, FYEKMQ (reference sequence). This entry belongs to a study of CXCR3-negative and CXCR3-positive naive CD8 T cells. Whole-study findings and limits: Hydrophobicity of TRB CDR3s was greater in CXCR3-positive naive cells than in CXCR3-negative naive cells.

In preparing the TRB cDNA libraries, 5' RACE with UMI labels was used. For each CDR3 protein, TCRdb gives one entry from its re-call of the 5' RACE reads, without DNA. Its table lists 75,000 to 100,000 distinct CDR3 sequences. Sequenced: naive CXCR3+ CD8+ T cells from blood. As to subset: CD45RO-CCR7+CD27+CD95- naive CD8+ T cells expressing CXCR3 (TNR3+). The clonotype originates from a human donor in good health. Some clones in this sample may be carry-over from other donors' samples. The chain links TRBV13 to TRBJ2-7. CDR3 sequence reads: CASSFGQDEQYF.